Given below is one T cell receptor beta chain in context. This clonotype was recorded at least ten times. No base quality values were provided; no much bigger clone lies one nucleotide off. The data were obtained in a study of Japanese encephalitis immunity and Zika vaccine responses (dated by TCRdb to the early 2020s). With regard to the full study: Three 5.0 ug doses of alum-adjuvanted ZPIV were administered to included participants at weeks 0, 4 and 28. Some eleven participants were given two doses of JEV vaccine (IXIARO) 28 days apart, two to three months before the first ZPIV dose. Some eleven participants received one dose of YFV vaccine (YF-VAX) before ZPIV, and fewer than 10 participants were flavivirus-naive. For TCR sequencing, over 5 representative participants were chosen from each pre-vaccination group, with samples at week 0 (after pre-vaccination, before ZPIV) and week 52. TCR repertoires from a few flavivirus-naive individuals were additionally analyzed at weeks 2, 6 and 52 after the start of ZPIV vaccination. The stimulations used peptide pools from ZIKV structural proteins divided into flavivirus-conserved and non-conserved sets, or JEV or YFV peptides that matched the pre-vaccination. The ZIKV peptides, 15-mers that overlapped by 11 residues, were chosen for containing NetMHCpan/NetMHCII-predicted epitopes with affinity below 50 nM. The study asked whether earlier vaccination against Japanese encephalitis virus (JEV) or yellow fever virus (YFV) shaped CD4 T cell responses to the Zika vaccine. Study-level results and caveats: After ZPIV, repertoire richness of CD4 T cells responding to conserved ZIKV epitopes significantly decreased in JEV-pre-vaccinated donors. Repertoire similarity across time-points and stimulations was higher in JEV-pre-vaccinated donors than in YFV-pre-vaccinated donors, indicating more clonotypes shared between ZIKV and JEV stimulation. CD8 T cell responses of very low magnitude were detected against ZIKV peptide pools and were observed in only a few individuals. Only a subset of trial participants with three doses and adequate samples was analyzed, not the entire vaccinated cohort. Samples grouped by participant and showed no similarity between individuals, suggesting that no public TCRs were detected. Peptide-pool deconvolution was not performed because of sample size limitations, and consequently the individual peptides driving cross-reactive responses were not identified.

PBMCs were stained with CellTrace CFSE and grown for approximately six days in RPMI containing around 8.1% human serum and peptide pools at 0.9 to 1 ug/mL each. On a BD FACSAria, proliferating CD4 T cells were sorted without fixation as live CD56-CD19-CD16-CD3+CD4+ CFSE-low cells. Enrolled adults were healthy and seronegative for ZIKV, JEV, YFV, DENV and WNV by microneutralization screening. Samples came from a phase 1, double-blinded, randomized, placebo-controlled trial of an alum-adjuvanted Zika purified-inactivated virus (ZPIV) vaccine. Peripheral blood mononuclear cells were isolated by standard procedure and stored frozen in liquid nitrogen until use. Reading the germline V gene gives CDR1 KGHSH and CDR2 LQKENI. V and J lose 3 bases and 6 bases, and a span of 11 bases separates them. The CDR3 starts with the cysteine, ends with the phenylalanine, and has 13 residues. Solely the CDR3 DNA is kept, with 39 bases framed from the first base.

The library was generated by 5' RACE. TCRbeta libraries were pooled in proportion to their sorted cell numbers before sequencing. Total RNA from sorted cells was extracted with RNAzol RT, and cDNA was made with an oligo(dT) primer and a template-switching oligo. Using Kapa HiFi, PCR amplified the TCRbeta V-CDR3-J region between a SMARTer oligo primer and a TCRbeta constant-region primer. Illumina adaptors and sample-specific index barcodes were added in a second PCR, followed by HighPrep bead cleanup and Bioanalyzer confirmation of a band of roughly 650 bp. Libraries were sequenced on an Illumina MiSeq with 2x151 bp paired-end reads. The study's own analysis went as follows. Reads were demultiplexed with an in-house Java program, and MiXCR assigned TCRbeta annotations and counted clonotypes. Repertoire overlap was assessed with Morisita-Horn indices from the R package vegan, and UPGMA clustering and Circos plots of recurring clonotypes were generated. Shannon diversity and richness were each normalized to the maximum value possible given the input cell numbers, so the resulting values fell between 0 and 1. CDR3beta sequences were aligned with MUSCLE, distances were computed with SeqinR, and multidimensional scaling was plotted in R. TCRdb ran its own pipeline on the public reads, namely fastp trimming at Q25 and MiXCR clone calling, and kept in-frame beta chains. Each entry is one CDR3 protein sequence, shown with its most common DNA and genes. The V and J calls, along with clone size, are taken from TCRdb and not from the paper's own processing. The sample yields 550 to 650 distinct CDR3 sequences; 2% were counted once. The ten largest clones add up to around 35% of the sample.

The source is an adult man who received an inactivated Zika virus vaccine. Specimen: antigen-activated CD4+ T cells from blood, cultured, collected during a Zika inactivated vaccine study. The chain uses TRBV18 and TRBJ1-2; a weak D assignment points to TRBD1 (5 bases agree). The CDR3 is CASSPGQGHGYTF. The DNA sequence reads TGTGCCAGCTCACCGGGGCAGGGACATGGCTACACCTTC.